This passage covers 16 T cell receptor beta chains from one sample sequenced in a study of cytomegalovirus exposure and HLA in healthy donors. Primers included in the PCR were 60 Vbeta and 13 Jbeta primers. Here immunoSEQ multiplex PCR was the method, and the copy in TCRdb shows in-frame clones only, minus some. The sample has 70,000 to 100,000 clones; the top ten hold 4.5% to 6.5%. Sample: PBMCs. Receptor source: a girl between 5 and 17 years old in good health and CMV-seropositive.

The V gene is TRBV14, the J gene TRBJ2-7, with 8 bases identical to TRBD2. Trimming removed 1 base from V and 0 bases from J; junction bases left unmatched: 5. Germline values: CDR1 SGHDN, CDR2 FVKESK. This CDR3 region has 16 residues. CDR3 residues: CASSQGVAGSSYEQYV. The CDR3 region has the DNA TGTGCCAGCAGCCAAGGGGTAGCGGGAAGCTCCTACGAGCAGTACGTC.

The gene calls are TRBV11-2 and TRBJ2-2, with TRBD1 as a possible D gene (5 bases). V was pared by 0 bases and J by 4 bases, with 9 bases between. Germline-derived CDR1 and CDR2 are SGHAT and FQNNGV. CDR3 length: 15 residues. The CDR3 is CASSLEWQGTGELFF. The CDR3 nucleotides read TGTGCCAGCAGCTTAGAGTGGCAGGGCACCGGGGAGCTGTTTTTT.

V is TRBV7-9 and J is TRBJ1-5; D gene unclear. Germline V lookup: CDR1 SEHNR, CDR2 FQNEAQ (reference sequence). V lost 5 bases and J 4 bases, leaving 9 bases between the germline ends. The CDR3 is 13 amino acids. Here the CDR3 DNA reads TGTGCCAGCAGCCGGCTGGAGAATCAGCCCCAGCATTTT. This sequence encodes CASSRLENQPQHF.

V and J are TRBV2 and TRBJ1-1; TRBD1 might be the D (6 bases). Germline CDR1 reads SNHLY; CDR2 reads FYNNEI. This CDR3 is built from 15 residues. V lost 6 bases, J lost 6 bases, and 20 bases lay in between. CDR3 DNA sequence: TGTGCCAGCAGCCAAGGGCAGGGGCGGAGAGCTGAAGCTTTCTTT. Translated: CASSQGQGRRAEAFF.

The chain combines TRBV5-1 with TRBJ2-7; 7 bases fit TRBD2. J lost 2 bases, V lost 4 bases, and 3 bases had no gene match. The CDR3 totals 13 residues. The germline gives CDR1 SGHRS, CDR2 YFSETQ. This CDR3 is CASSRDYPYEQYF. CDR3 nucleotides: TGCGCCAGCAGCCGGGACTACCCCTACGAGCAGTACTTC.

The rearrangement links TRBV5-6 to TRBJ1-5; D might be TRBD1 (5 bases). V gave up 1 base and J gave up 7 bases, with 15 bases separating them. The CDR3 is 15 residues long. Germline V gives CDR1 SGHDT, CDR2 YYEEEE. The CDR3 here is CASSLLLGVGQPQHF. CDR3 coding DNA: TGTGCCAGCAGCTTGCTTTTAGGGGTCGGGCAGCCCCAGCATTTT.

This CDR3 reads CASSYRQGLTDTQYF. As DNA, the CDR3 is TGTGCCAGCAGTTACCGACAGGGTCTAACAGATACGCAGTATTTT. This chain links TRBV6-5 with TRBJ2-3; 7 positions match TRBD1. The CDR3 is made up of 15 amino acids. The germline gives CDR1 MNHEY, CDR2 SVGAGI. After removal of 2 bases from V and 3 bases from J, the junction contained 5 bases not matched to a gene.

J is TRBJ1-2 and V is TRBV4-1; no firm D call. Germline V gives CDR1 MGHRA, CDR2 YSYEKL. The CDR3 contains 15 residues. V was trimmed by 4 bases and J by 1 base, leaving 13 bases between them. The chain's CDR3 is CASSPTPEVNYGYTF. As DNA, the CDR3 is TGCGCCAGCAGCCCAACCCCAGAAGTTAACTATGGCTACACCTTC.

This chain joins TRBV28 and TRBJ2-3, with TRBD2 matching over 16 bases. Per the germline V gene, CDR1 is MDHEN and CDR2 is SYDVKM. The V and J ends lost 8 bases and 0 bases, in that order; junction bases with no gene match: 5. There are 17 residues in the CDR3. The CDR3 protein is CASSPGLAGGSTDTQYF. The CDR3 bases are TGTGCCAGCTCCCCGGGACTAGCGGGGGGGAGCACAGATACGCAGTATTTT.

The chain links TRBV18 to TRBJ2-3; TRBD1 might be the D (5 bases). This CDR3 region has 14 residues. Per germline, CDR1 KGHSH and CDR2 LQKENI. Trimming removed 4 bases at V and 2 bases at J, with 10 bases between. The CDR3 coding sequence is TGTGCCAGCTCACGGCCAGGACACACAGATACGCAGTATTTT. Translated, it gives CASSRPGHTDTQYF.

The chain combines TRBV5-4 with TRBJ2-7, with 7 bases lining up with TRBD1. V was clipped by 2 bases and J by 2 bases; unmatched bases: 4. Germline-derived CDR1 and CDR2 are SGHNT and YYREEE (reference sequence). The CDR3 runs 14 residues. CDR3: CASSLRDSPYEQYF. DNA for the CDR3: TGTGCCAGCAGCTTACGGGACAGCCCCTACGAGCAGTACTTC.

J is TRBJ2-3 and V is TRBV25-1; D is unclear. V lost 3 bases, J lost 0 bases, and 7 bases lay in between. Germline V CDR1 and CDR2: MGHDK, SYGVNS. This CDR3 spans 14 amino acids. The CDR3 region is CASSESLSTDTQYF. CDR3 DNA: TGTGCCAGCAGTGAGTCACTTAGCACAGATACGCAGTATTTT.

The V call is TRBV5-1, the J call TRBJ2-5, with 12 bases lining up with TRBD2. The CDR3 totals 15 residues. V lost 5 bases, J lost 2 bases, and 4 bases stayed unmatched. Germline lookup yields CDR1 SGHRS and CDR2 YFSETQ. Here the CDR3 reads CASRRTSGVQETQYF. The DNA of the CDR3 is TGCGCCAGCAGGCGGACTAGCGGGGTTCAAGAGACCCAGTACTTC.

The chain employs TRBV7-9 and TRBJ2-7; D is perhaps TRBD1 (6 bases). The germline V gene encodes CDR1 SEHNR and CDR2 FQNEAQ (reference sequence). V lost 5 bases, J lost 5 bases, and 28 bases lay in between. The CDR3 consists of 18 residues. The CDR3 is CASSPRDTQTTLSDEQYF. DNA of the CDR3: TGTGCCAGCAGCCCCCGGGACACGCAGACCACTCTATCCGACGAGCAGTACTTC.

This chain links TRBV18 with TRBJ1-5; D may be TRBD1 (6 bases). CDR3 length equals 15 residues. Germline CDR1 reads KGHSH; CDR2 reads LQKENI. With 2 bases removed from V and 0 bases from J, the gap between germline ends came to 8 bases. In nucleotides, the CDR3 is TGTGCCAGCTCACCAAAAGGGGGTAGCAATCAGCCCCAGCATTTT. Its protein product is CASSPKGGSNQPQHF.

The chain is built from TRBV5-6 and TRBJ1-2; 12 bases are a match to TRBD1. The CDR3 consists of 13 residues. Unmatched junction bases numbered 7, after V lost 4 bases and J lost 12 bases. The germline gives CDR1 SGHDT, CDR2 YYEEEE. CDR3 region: CASSLGTGGADTF. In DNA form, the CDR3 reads TGTGCCAGCAGCCTGGGGACAGGGGGCGCGGACACCTTC.